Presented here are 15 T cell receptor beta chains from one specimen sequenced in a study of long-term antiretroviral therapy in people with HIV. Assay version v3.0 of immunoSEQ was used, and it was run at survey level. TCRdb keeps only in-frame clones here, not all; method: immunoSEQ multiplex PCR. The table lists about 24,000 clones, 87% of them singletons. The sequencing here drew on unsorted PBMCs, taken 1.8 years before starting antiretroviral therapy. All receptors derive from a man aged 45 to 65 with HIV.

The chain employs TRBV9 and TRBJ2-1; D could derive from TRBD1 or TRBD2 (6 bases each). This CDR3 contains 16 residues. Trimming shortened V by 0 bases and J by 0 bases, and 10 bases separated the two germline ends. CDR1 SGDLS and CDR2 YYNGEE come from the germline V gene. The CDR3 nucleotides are TGTGCCAGCAGCGTAGGAGGGGGGAGCTCCTACAATGAGCAGTTCTTC. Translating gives CASSVGGGSSYNEQFF.

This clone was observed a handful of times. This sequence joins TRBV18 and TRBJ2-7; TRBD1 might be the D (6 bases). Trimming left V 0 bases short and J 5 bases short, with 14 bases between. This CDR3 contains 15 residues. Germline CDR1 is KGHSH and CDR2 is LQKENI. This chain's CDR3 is CASSPPQGSVNEQYF. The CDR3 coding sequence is TGTGCCAGCTCACCACCACAGGGAAGTGTGAACGAGCAGTACTTC.

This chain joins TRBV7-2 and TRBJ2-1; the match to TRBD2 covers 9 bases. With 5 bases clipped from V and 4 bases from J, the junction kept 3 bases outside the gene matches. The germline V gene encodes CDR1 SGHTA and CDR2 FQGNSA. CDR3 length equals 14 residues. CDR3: CASSETSGYNEQFF. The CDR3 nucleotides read TGTGCCAGCAGCGAAACTAGCGGGTACAATGAGCAGTTCTTC.

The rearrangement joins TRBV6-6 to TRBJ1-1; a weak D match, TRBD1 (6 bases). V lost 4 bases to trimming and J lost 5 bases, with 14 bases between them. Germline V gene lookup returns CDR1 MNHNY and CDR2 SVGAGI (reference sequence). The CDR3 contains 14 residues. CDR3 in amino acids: CASSSLAGETEAFF. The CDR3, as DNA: TGTGCCAGCAGTTCCCTGGCAGGGGAAACTGAAGCTTTCTTT.

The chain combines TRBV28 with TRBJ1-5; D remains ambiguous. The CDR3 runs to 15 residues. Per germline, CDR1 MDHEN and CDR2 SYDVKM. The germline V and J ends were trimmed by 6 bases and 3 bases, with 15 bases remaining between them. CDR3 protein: CASRARWAPNQPQHF. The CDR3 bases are TGTGCCAGCAGGGCCAGGTGGGCCCCCAATCAGCCCCAGCATTTT.

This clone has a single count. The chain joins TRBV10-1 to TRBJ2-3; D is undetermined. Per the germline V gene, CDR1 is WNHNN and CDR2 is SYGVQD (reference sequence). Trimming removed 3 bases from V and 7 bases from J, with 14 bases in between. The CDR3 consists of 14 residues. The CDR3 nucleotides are TGCGCCAGCAGTGACGCGGCGGCCTACCATACGCAGTATTTT. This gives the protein CASSDAAAYHTQYF.

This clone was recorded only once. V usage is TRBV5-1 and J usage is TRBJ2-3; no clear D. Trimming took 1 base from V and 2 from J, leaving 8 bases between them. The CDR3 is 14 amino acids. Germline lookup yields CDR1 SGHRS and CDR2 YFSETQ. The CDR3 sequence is CASSLSPDTDTQYF. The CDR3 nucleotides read TGCGCCAGCAGCTTGAGTCCCGACACAGATACGCAGTATTTT.

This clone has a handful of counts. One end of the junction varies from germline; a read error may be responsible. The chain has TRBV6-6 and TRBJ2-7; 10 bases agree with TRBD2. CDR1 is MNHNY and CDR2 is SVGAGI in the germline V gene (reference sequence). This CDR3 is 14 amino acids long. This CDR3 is CASSPGTSVALTDF. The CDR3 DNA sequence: TGTGCCAGCAGCCCTGGGACTAGCGTCGCACTTACGGACTTC.

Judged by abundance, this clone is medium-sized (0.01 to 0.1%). In DNA form, the CDR3 reads TGCAGCGCATCAGGGGCCTTGAACGACGAGCAGTACTTC. Its protein product is CSASGALNDEQYF. The chain couples TRBV29-1 to TRBJ2-7, with D tentatively TRBD1 (6 bases). Germline V gene sequence: CDR1 SQVTM, CDR2 ANQGSEA. V lost 7 bases and J 5 bases, leaving 18 bases between the germline ends. CDR3 length equals 13 residues.

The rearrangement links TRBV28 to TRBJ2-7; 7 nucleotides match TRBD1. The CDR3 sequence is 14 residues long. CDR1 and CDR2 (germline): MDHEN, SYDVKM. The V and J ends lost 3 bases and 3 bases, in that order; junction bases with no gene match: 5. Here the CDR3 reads CASSLGRGFYEQYF. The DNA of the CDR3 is TGTGCCAGCAGTTTGGGCAGGGGGTTCTACGAGCAGTACTTC.

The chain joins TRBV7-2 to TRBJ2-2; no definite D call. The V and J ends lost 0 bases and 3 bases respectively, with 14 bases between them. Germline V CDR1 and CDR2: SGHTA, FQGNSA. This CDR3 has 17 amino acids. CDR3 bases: TGTGCCAGCAGCTTAGCAGGCTCCGCCAGATACACCGGGGAGCTGTTTTTT. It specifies CASSLAGSARYTGELFF.

CDR3 DNA: TGTGCCAGCAGCAAAACGGGAGGTGAATCGTACGAGCAGTACTTC. Amino acid sequence: CASSKTGGESYEQYF. V usage is TRBV5-4 and J usage is TRBJ2-7, with 7 bases matching TRBD2. With V trimmed by 4 bases and J by 4 bases, 11 bases remained unmatched. Per the germline V gene, CDR1 is SGHNT and CDR2 is YYREEE (reference sequence). This CDR3 comprises 15 residues.

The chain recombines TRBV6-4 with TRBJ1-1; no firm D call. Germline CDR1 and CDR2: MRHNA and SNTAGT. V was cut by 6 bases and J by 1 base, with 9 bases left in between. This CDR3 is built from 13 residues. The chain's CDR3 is CASRAQRNTEAFF. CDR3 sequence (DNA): TGTGCCAGCAGAGCCCAGAGGAACACTGAAGCTTTCTTT.

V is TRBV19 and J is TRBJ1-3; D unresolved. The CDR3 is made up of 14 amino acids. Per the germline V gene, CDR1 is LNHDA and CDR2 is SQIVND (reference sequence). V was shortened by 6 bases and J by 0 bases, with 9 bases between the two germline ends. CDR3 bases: TGTGCCAGTAGCCGACAATACTCTGGAAACACCATATATTTT. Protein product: CASSRQYSGNTIYF. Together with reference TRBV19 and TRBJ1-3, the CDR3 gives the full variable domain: DGGITQSPKYLFRKEGQNVTLSCEQNLNHDAMYWYRQDPGQGLRLIYYSQIVNDFQKGDIAEGYSVSREKKESFPLTVTSAQKNPTAFYLCASSRQYSGNTIYFGEGSWLTVV.

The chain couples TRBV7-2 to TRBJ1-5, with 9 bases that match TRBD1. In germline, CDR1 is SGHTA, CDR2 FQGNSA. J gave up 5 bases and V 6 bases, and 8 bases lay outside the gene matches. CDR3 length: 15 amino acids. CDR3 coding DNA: TGTGCCAGCAGTCCGGGACAGGGTTGGGATCAGCCCCAGCATTTT. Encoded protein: CASSPGQGWDQPQHF.